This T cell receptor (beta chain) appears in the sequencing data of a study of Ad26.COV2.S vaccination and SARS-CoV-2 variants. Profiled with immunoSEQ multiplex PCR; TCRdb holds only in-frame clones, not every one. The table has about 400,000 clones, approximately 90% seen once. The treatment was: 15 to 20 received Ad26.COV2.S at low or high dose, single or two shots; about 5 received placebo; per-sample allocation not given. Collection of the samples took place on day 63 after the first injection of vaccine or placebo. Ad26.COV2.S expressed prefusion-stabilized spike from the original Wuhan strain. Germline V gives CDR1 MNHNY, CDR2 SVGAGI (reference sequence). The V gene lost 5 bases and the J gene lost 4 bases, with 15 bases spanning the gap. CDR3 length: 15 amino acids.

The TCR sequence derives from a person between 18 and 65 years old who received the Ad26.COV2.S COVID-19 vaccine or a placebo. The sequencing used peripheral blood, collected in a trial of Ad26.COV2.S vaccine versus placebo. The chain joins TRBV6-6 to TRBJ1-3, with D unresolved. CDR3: CASSLDRHPGNTIYF. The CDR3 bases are TGTGCCAGCAGTCTGGACCGACACCCGGGAAACACCATATATTTT.